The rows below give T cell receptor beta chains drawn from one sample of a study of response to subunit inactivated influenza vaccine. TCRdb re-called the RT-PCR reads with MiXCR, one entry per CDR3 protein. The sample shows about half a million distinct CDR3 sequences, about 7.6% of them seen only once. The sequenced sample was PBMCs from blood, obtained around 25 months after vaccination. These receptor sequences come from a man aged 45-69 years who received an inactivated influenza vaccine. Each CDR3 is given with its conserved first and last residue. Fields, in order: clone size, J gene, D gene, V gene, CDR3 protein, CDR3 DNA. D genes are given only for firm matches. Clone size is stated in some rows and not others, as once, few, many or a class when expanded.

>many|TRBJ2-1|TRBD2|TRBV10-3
CAIRTTLAGGPGNEQFF
TGTGCCATCAGAACCACCCTAGCGGGGGGGCCAGGGAATGAGCAGTTCTTC
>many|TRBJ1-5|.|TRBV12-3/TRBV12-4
CASSLHDAQPQHF
TGTGCCAGCAGCCTCCATGACGCACAGCCCCAGCATTTT
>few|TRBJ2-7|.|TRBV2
CASSEGRVHEQYF
TGTGCCAGCAGTGAAGGGAGGGTTCACGAGCAGTACTTC
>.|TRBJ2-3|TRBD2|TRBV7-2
CASSLTRTSGGIDTQYF
TGTGCCAGCAGCTTAACCAGGACTAGCGGGGGGATAGATACGCAGTATTTT
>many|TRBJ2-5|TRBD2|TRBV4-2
CASSQGSSSGGLVETQYF
TGTGCCAGCAGCCAAGGGTCGTCTAGCGGGGGTCTCGTCGAGACCCAGTACTTC
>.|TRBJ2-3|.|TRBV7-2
CASSWSGGTDTQYF
TGTGCCAGCAGCTGGAGCGGAGGCACAGATACGCAGTATTTT
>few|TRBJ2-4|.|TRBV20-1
CSAPHRDYIQYF
TGCAGTGCGCCGCACAGGGACTACATTCAGTACTTC
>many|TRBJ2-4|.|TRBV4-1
CASSQVPAGSRKNIQYF
TGCGCCAGCAGCCAAGTCCCAGCAGGTTCGAGGAAAAACATTCAGTACTTC
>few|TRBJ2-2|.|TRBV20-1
CSAREPGRGTGELFF
TGCAGTGCTAGGGAGCCCGGGAGAGGCACCGGGGAGCTGTTTTTT
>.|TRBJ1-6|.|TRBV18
CASSPASNSPLHF
TGTGCCAGCTCACCAGCCTCAAATTCACCCCTCCACTTT
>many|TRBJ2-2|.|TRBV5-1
CASRVAGELFF
TGCGCCAGCAGGGTTGCCGGGGAGCTGTTTTTT
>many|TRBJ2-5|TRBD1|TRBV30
CAWEGQAQETQYF
TGTGCCTGGGAAGGACAGGCCCAAGAGACCCAGTACTTC
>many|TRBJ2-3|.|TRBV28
CATGLSTDTQYF
TGTGCCACCGGACTGAGCACAGATACGCAGTATTTT
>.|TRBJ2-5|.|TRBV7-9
CASSLAGVAETQYF
TGTGCCAGCAGCTTAGCAGGGGTGGCGGAGACCCAGTACTTC
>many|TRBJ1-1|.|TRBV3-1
CASSQVQGRTEAFF
TGTGCCAGCAGCCAAGTACAGGGAAGGACTGAAGCTTTCTTT
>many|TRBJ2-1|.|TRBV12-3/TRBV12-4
CASSLTDDNEQFF
TGTGCCAGCAGTTTGACGGACGACAATGAGCAGTTCTTC
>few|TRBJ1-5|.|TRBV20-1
CSASSLDGTYSNQPQHF
TGCAGTGCTAGTTCCCTGGACGGGACGTATAGCAATCAGCCCCAGCATTTT
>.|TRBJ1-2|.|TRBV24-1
CATSDPVSYGYTF
TGTGCCACCAGTGATCCTGTTAGCTATGGCTACACCTTC
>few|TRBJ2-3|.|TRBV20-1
CSAKRDTDTQYF
TGCAGTGCTAAGCGAGACACAGATACGCAGTATTTT
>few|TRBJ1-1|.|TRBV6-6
CASIPTMNTEAFF
TGTGCCAGCATCCCGACTATGAACACTGAAGCTTTCTTT
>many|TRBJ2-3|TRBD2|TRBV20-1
CSAKAGAYTDTQYF
TGCAGTGCTAAAGCGGGAGCCTACACAGATACGCAGTATTTT
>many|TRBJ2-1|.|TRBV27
CASTGAGNEQFF
TGTGCCAGCACAGGGGCGGGGAATGAGCAGTTCTTC
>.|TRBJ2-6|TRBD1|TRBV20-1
CSARGTGVLSGANVLTF
TGCAGTGCTAGGGGGACAGGGGTTCTCTCTGGGGCCAACGTCCTGACTTTC
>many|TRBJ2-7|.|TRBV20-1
CSARVSPGLSYEQYF
TGCAGTGCTAGAGTATCCCCGGGACTGAGTTACGAGCAGTACTTC
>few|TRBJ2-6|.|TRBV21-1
CASSTPDGSGANVLTF
TGTGCCAGCAGCACCCCTGACGGGTCTGGGGCCAACGTCCTGACTTTC
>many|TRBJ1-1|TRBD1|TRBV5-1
CASEPGQGARKYTEAFF
TGCGCCAGCGAACCAGGACAGGGGGCGCGGAAGTACACTGAAGCTTTCTTT
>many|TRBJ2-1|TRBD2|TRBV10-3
CAISDHLAGVNGLAGQNEQFF
TGTGCCATCAGTGACCACCTGGCTGGAGTTAATGGACTAGCGGGGCAAAATGAGCAGTTCTTC
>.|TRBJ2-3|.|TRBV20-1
CSARVRGRRGGTDTQYF
TGCAGTGCTAGAGTAAGGGGTAGACGTGGGGGCACAGATACGCAGTATTTT
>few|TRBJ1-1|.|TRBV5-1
CASSFATANTEAFF
TGCGCCAGCAGCTTCGCGACAGCAAACACTGAAGCTTTCTTT
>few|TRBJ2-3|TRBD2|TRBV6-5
CASSYSPGGGSTDTQYF
TGTGCCAGCAGTTACTCCCCCGGCGGGGGTAGCACAGATACGCAGTATTTT
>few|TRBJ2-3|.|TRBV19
CASGPRPGAGDTQYF
TGTGCCAGTGGTCCCCGTCCGGGGGCGGGAGATACGCAGTATTTT
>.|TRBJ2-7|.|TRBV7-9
CASSLAGAESYEQYF
TGTGCCAGCAGCTTAGCGGGAGCAGAATCCTACGAGCAGTACTTC
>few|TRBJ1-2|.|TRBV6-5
CASSLRTELYGYTF
TGTGCCAGCAGTCTACGGACTGAACTCTATGGCTACACCTTC
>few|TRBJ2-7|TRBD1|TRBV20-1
CSATGQGVPYEQYF
TGCAGTGCTACAGGTCAGGGGGTCCCCTACGAGCAGTACTTC
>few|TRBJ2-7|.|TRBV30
CAWSAYYEQYF
TGTGCCTGGAGTGCTTACTACGAGCAGTACTTC
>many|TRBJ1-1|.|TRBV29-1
CSVEERVSSEAFF
TGCAGCGTTGAAGAAAGGGTAAGCTCTGAAGCTTTCTTT
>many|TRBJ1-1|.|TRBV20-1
CSAREQEVTEAFF
TGCAGTGCTAGGGAACAGGAAGTCACTGAAGCTTTCTTT
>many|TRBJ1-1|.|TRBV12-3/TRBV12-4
CASSLGPYTEAFF
TGTGCCAGCAGTTTGGGCCCTTACACTGAAGCTTTCTTT
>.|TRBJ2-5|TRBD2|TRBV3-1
CASSQFLAGETETQYF
TGTGCCAGCAGCCAATTCTTAGCGGGAGAAACAGAGACCCAGTACTTC
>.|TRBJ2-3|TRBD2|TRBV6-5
CASSYATSGRAPTQYF
TGTGCCAGCAGTTACGCCACTAGCGGGAGGGCCCCTACGCAGTATTTT
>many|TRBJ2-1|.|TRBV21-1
CASSKENGTIHEQFF
TGTGCCAGCAGCAAAGAAAACGGTACAATTCACGAGCAGTTCTTC